The clone carrying this T cell receptor beta chain has ten or more counts. Individual cDNA molecules were tagged with unique molecular identifiers, the study reported. MiXCR, run by TCRdb on the 5' RACE reads, gives a single entry per CDR3 protein. The sample has about 63,000 distinct CDR3 sequences; 13% are singletons. V lost 6 bases and J lost 2, with 20 bases in between. The CDR3 has 17 amino acids. Germline values: CDR1 SNHLY, CDR2 FYNNEI. This specimen belongs to a study of early T cells in non-severe SARS-CoV-2 infection. Study in general: Investigators sequenced bulk RNA drawn from unsorted whole blood, and chains remained unpaired.

The clonotype originates from an adult who was a healthcare worker with PCR-confirmed SARS-CoV-2 infection or an uninfected control (not recorded which). The sequenced material came from whole blood. This chain uses TRBV2 with TRBJ1-5; possible D gene TRBD1, 5 bases. CDR3 sequence: CASSDHQGFRGNQPQHF. For the CDR3, the DNA is TGTGCCAGCAGCGATCATCAGGGTTTCCGAGGCAATCAGCCCCAGCATTTT.